The 8 T cell receptor beta chains listed next were all sequenced from one sample in a study of post-analysis software for immune sequencing data. Overall study findings and caveats: With TRBV5-6, TRBV5-1 and TRBV20-1 included, about five TRBV segments were more frequent in patients than in controls.

TCR beta libraries were prepared from cDNA with unique molecular identifiers. MiXCR, applied by TCRdb to the PCR reads, yields one record per CDR3 protein. This table holds a few hundred thousand distinct CDR3 sequences, 30% to 45% found once. These receptors have no identified antigens. Sequencing input: blood. These receptors all stem from a girl between 10 and 17 years old with multiple sclerosis.

The chain links TRBV6-5 to TRBJ2-6; D is perhaps TRBD1 (6 bases). Per germline, CDR1 MNHEY and CDR2 SVGAGI. V lost 4 bases and J lost 0, with 16 bases in between. The CDR3 sequence is 18 residues long. CDR3 DNA sequence: TGTGCCAGCAGTTTTAACGACAGGTTACGCTCTGGGGCCAACGTCCTGACTTTC. Amino acid sequence: CASSFNDRLRSGANVLTF.

This clonotype has a handful of counts. The rearrangement links TRBV18 to TRBJ1-1; D may be TRBD1 (6 bases). V lost 2 bases to trimming and J lost 1 base, with 17 bases between them. The germline gives CDR1 KGHSH, CDR2 LQKENI. The CDR3 spans 17 residues. In DNA form, the CDR3 reads TGTGCCAGCTCACCAGCCGGGGGGCTGAGGGGGAACACTGAAGCTTTCTTT. Residues: CASSPAGGLRGNTEAFF.

V and J are TRBV7-6 and TRBJ2-3, with D perhaps given as TRBD1 or TRBD2 (5 bases each). CDR3 length: 18 amino acids. V gave up 2 bases and J gave up 0 bases, with 18 bases separating them. Germline V lookup: CDR1 SGHVS, CDR2 FNYEAQ. CDR3: CASSLPQRGTVSTDTQYF. In nucleotides, the CDR3 is TGTGCCAGCAGCTTACCTCAACGAGGGACGGTGAGCACAGATACGCAGTATTTT.

The chain couples TRBV6-5 to TRBJ2-3, with 14 bases that match TRBD2. The germline CDR1 and CDR2 sequences are MNHEY and SVGAGI. The J segment lost 4 bases and the V segment lost 5 bases, leaving 2 bases of the junction unmatched. The CDR3 sequence is 15 residues long. In DNA form, the CDR3 reads TGTGCCAGCAGTACGGGACTAGCGGGGGCAGATACGCAGTATTTT. Translated, it gives CASSTGLAGADTQYF.

This clonotype occurred a few times. The CDR3 bases are TGTGCCAGCAGACGGTGGGGCACAGATACGCAGTATTTT. It yields the protein CASRRWGTDTQYF. The chain is built from TRBV12-3 or TRBV12-4 and TRBJ2-3, with D hard to call. The CDR3 extends over 13 amino acids. The V and J ends lost 6 bases and 1 base respectively, with 8 bases between them.

The gene calls are TRBV29-1 and TRBJ2-3, with TRBD2 identical over 14 bases. The CDR3 loop spans 18 amino acids. The germline gives CDR1 SQVTM, CDR2 ANQGSEA. The trim removed 7 bases at V and 2 bases at J, leaving 14 bases unmatched. The CDR3 DNA follows: TGCAGCGCCGCGGGACTAGCGGGGGCCCAAGGGTTCACAGATACGCAGTATTTT. The encoded protein is CSAAGLAGAQGFTDTQYF.

The chain is built from TRBV15 and TRBJ1-1; D gene unclear. The V gene lost 1 base and the J gene lost 5 bases, with 17 bases spanning the gap. Germline CDR1 reads LNHNV; CDR2 reads YYDKDF (reference sequence). This CDR3 has 16 residues. The CDR3: CATSRVLSGMDTEAFF. In DNA form, the CDR3 reads TGTGCCACCAGCAGAGTCCTTTCGGGGATGGATACTGAAGCTTTCTTT.

Regarding this clonotype: Without the conserved terminal phenylalanine or tryptophan, this CDR3 likely stems from a read error. This chain joins TRBV30 and TRBJ2-7; D is undetermined. V was cut by 0 bases and J by 4 bases, with 7 bases left in between. This CDR3 comprises 12 residues. Per germline, CDR1 GTSNPN and CDR2 SVGIG (reference sequence). The CDR3 loop is CAWSVPRYEQYL. The CDR3 DNA follows: TGTGCCTGGAGTGTACCTCGGTACGAGCAGTACTTG.